Detailed here is one T cell receptor beta chain. What it binds is not known. This sample includes further DNA sequences coding for the same CDR3. The CDR3 extends over 13 amino acids. Germline CDR1 MNHEY, CDR2 SVGAGI. The V end lost 0 bases, the J end lost 4 bases, and 7 bases lay between the germline ends. The data were obtained in a study of graft-versus-host responses after intestinal transplantation. Looking at the study overall: Recipients had multivisceral, liver-intestinal, or isolated intestinal transplants. Tacrolimus plus steroids were given to all recipients for around three years, preceded by anti-thymocyte globulin induction.

Overall study findings and caveats: Recipient marrow harbored GvH clones, some of which surfaced first in ileum or blood. The study found high graft-versus-host to host-versus-graft clonal ratios in allografts of patients with graft-donor T cell macrochimerism.

Clones were sequenced by immunoSEQ multiplex PCR, and TCRdb holds only the in-frame ones, with some missing. This repertoire shows roughly 120,000 clones, 90% found once; its top ten account for 0.15% to 0.2%. This material consisted of unstimulated CD4+ T cells sorted from spleen or lymph node cells, taken before intestinal transplant. This chain connects TRBV6-5 to TRBJ2-7; D might be TRBD2 (5 bases). This TCR was sampled from a human donor who received an intestinal transplant. The CDR3 loop reads CASSYSRGYEQYF. DNA of the CDR3: TGTGCCAGCAGTTACTCGAGAGGGTACGAGCAGTACTTC.